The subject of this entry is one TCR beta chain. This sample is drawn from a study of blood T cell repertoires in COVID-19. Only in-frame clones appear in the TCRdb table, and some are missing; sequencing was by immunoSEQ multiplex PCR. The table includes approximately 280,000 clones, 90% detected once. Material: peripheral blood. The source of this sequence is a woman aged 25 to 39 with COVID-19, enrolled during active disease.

CDR3 sequence reads: CAWALSGTLNQPQHF. The CDR3 DNA reads TGTGCCTGGGCTCTCTCCGGGACATTAAATCAGCCCCAGCATTTT. The chain couples TRBV30 to TRBJ1-5; a weak D match, TRBD1 (6 bases). CDR1 is GTSNPN and CDR2 is SVGIG in the germline V gene (reference sequence). CDR3 length equals 15 residues. The V and J ends lost 5 bases and 4 bases respectively, with 18 bases between them.